These 10 T cell receptor beta chains were sequenced from one sample in a study of blood T cell repertoires in COVID-19 (dated by TCRdb to 2018 to 2021). Library method: the immunoSEQ multiplex PCR assay. The immuneACCESS repertoire file appears here via TCRdb, limited to in-frame rearrangements. These files lack a portion of the clones; in checked studies, under half of the deficit traces to unresolved V genes, and the cause of the others is not known. This sample gives approximately 180,000 clones in total; 80% to 90% of them show up just once. Jointly, the top ten make up 11% of the sample. Sequencing was carried out using peripheral blood. All receptors come from a human donor with active or convalescent COVID-19. The donor label of this sample is uncertain.

The sample holds a few counts of this clone. The V gene is TRBV5-4, the J gene TRBJ1-2; possible D gene TRBD1, 6 bases. V dropped 4 bases and J dropped 8 bases, with 21 bases sitting between them. Germline V gene sequence: CDR1 SGHNT, CDR2 YYREEE (reference sequence). The CDR3 length is 15 residues. The CDR3 spells CASSTGQGPYTGYTF. The CDR3 nucleotides are TGTGCCAGCAGCACGGGGCAGGGGCCTTATACGGGCTACACCTTC. Filled out from reference TRBV5-4 and TRBJ1-2, the complete variable domain reads ETGVTQSPTHLIKTRGQQVTLRCSSQSGHNTVSWYQQALGQGPQFIFQYYREEENGRGNFPPRFSGLQFPNYSSELNVNALELDDSALYLCASSTGQGPYTGYTFGSGTRLTVV.

V is TRBV9 and J is TRBJ1-1; perhaps TRBD1 as D (6 bases). The CDR3 totals 16 residues. V dropped 0 bases and J dropped 0 bases, with 12 bases sitting between them. Per the germline V gene, CDR1 is SGDLS and CDR2 is YYNGEE. This CDR3 is CASSVDVGQMNTEAFF. CDR3 DNA sequence: TGTGCCAGCAGCGTAGACGTAGGACAGATGAACACTGAAGCTTTCTTT.

The V call is TRBV4-2, the J call TRBJ1-2; D ambiguous. Trimming removed 4 bases from V and 1 base from J, with 13 bases in between. The CDR3 totals 15 residues. Germline CDR1 and CDR2: LGHNA and YNFKEQ. CDR3 sequence (DNA): TGTGCCAGCAGCCTAAACGGGAAACTTAACTATGGCTACACCTTC. It specifies CASSLNGKLNYGYTF.

The J gene is TRBJ2-2, the V gene TRBV24-1; 9 positions agree with TRBD1. This CDR3 region has 22 residues. The V gene's germline CDR1 is KGHDR and CDR2 SFDVKD. After removal of 3 bases from V and 4 bases from J, the junction contained 23 bases not matched to a gene. In nucleotides, the CDR3 is TGTGCCACCAGTGATGTCAGGGGACAGGGCATATCAGCGTCACTGGGCACCGGGGAGCTGTTTTTT. Protein product: CATSDVRGQGISASLGTGELFF.

The V call is TRBV6-5, the J call TRBJ2-1; 9 bases agree with TRBD1. CDR1 MNHEY and CDR2 SVGAGI come from the germline V gene. The junction had 8 bases not matched to a gene; V was cut back by 9 bases and J by 5 bases. The CDR3 is 14 residues long. The CDR3 region has the DNA TGTGCCAGTCTCAACGGACAGGGGAACAATGAGCAGTTCTTC. Translated: CASLNGQGNNEQFF.

Here the CDR3 reads CASSRQGHTEAFF. The DNA for the CDR3 is TGTGCCAGCAGTAGACAGGGGCACACTGAAGCTTTCTTT. The chain is built from TRBV6-2 or TRBV6-3 and TRBJ1-1; 8 bases are a match to TRBD1. Germline V lookup: CDR1 MNHEY, CDR2 SVGEGT. CDR3 length equals 13 residues. J gave up 3 bases and V 5 bases, and 2 bases lay outside the gene matches.

This chain's CDR3 is CASSHYRDSLYNEQFF. The CDR3 DNA is TGTGCCAGCAGCCACTACCGGGACTCCCTCTACAATGAGCAGTTCTTC. The rearrangement joins TRBV7-8 to TRBJ2-1; a possible D gene is TRBD2 (6 bases). The CDR3 contains 16 residues. Trimming shortened V by 5 bases and J by 3 bases, and 17 bases separated the two germline ends. Per germline, CDR1 SGHVS and CDR2 FQNEAQ.

The chain recombines TRBV5-5 with TRBJ1-3; 9 nucleotides match TRBD1. Trimming at V came to 5 bases and at J to 8 bases, leaving 8 bases not matched to a gene. Germline assignment: CDR1 SGHKS and CDR2 YYEKEE (reference sequence). The CDR3 runs to 14 residues. The CDR3 loop is CASSSRTGEHTIYF. The CDR3 DNA follows: TGTGCCAGCAGTTCGCGGACAGGGGAGCACACCATATATTTT.

J is TRBJ2-2 and V is TRBV5-1, with TRBD2 matching over 8 bases. Unmatched junction bases numbered 6, after V lost 7 bases and J lost 1 base. The germline V gene encodes CDR1 SGHRS and CDR2 YFSETQ. This CDR3 contains 15 residues. CDR3 protein: CASAYSGVNTGELFF. Here the CDR3 DNA reads TGCGCCAGCGCTTATAGCGGGGTGAACACCGGGGAGCTGTTTTTT.

This chain uses TRBV5-3 with TRBJ2-7; 7 bases map to TRBD1. TRBV5-3 is identified as an open reading frame with a role that is uncertain. V was clipped by 4 bases and J by 0 bases; unmatched bases: 7. The CDR3 runs 15 residues. CDR3 loop: CARSLGQVHSYEQYF. Written as DNA, the CDR3 is TGTGCCAGAAGCCTAGGACAGGTCCACTCCTACGAGCAGTACTTC.